This T cell receptor (beta chain) was captured by sequencing in a study of monozygotic twins with inflammatory bowel disease. From the 5' RACE reads, TCRdb lists one entry per CDR3 protein and no DNA. This listing includes some 400,000 distinct CDR3 sequences. The CDR3 runs to 15 residues. Germline loops: CDR1 LNHDA, CDR2 SQIVND (reference sequence). Sequenced material: blood. This TCR came from a human donor with ulcerative colitis or Crohn's disease, or a healthy co-twin of an affected twin (not recorded which). The J gene is TRBJ2-1, the V gene TRBV19; TCRdb's assignment of TRBD1 cannot be checked, as there is no DNA. The CDR3 is CTSSASGLLDNEQFF. Looking up the rest from reference TRBV19 and TRBJ2-1 gives the full variable domain: DGGITQSPKYLFRKEGQNVTLSCEQNLNHDAMYWYRQDPGQGLRLIYYSQIVNDFQKGDIAEGYSVSREKKESFPLTVTSAQKNPTAFYLCTSSASGLLDNEQFFGPGTRLTVL.